Below are 11 T cell receptor beta chains sequenced from a single sample in a study of T cell responses to AZD1222 COVID-19 vaccine. Clones were read by immunoSEQ multiplex PCR, and TCRdb kept only the in-frame ones, dropping some. Of roughly 110,000 clones in the sample, 70% to 90% were seen once. This specimen was peripheral blood, taken 28 days after the second AZD1222 dose. These receptors were obtained from an adult who received the AZD1222 COVID-19 vaccine.

V gene TRBV3-1 (or the pseudogene TRBV3-2) combines with J gene TRBJ1-6, with unresolved D. The CDR3 contains 14 residues. Trimming took 0 bases from V and 9 from J, leaving 9 bases between them. Germline V gene data show CDR1 as LGHDT and CDR2 as YNNKEL (reference sequence). The CDR3, as DNA: TGTGCCAGCAGCCAAGATGTCGGACCTTCACCCCTCCACTTT. It translates to CASSQDVGPSPLHF.

The V call is TRBV3-1 (or the pseudogene TRBV3-2), the J call TRBJ2-7; D tentatively reads TRBD1 or TRBD2 (6 bases each). The CDR3 extends over 17 amino acids. Trimming took 2 bases from V and 0 from J, leaving 17 bases between them. Germline loops: CDR1 LGHDT, CDR2 YNNKEL (reference sequence). The CDR3 is CASSQRPQGTLSYEQYF. CDR3 nucleotide sequence: TGTGCCAGCAGCCAACGCCCCCAGGGGACTCTCTCCTACGAGCAGTACTTC.

This sequence joins TRBV29-1 and TRBJ2-1; 7 positions agree with TRBD1. Germline V CDR1 and CDR2: SQVTM, ANQGSEA. The CDR3 contains 15 residues. Trimming cost V 4 bases and J 8 bases; bases outside gene matches: 14. The CDR3 DNA sequence: TGCAGCGTTGGAACCGGGACAGTGAGGGTACATGAGCAGTTCTTC. Translation: CSVGTGTVRVHEQFF.

The genes are TRBV18 and TRBJ2-7; D unresolved. The CDR3 runs to 13 residues. The V and J ends lost 1 base and 9 bases respectively, with 13 bases between them. Germline assignment: CDR1 KGHSH and CDR2 LQKENI. DNA for the CDR3: TGTGCCAGCTCACCACGGGCCCAAGGAGCGCAGTACTTC. This encodes CASSPRAQGAQYF.

In its sample, this clone was seen a few times. The chain combines TRBV5-1 with TRBJ1-5; possible D gene TRBD1, 5 bases. This CDR3 is built from 16 residues. V was pared by 4 bases and J by 2 bases, with 16 bases between. Germline CDR1 SGHRS, CDR2 YFSETQ. CDR3 sequence: CASSEDRAGGNQPQHF. CDR3 bases: TGCGCCAGCAGCGAGGACCGTGCGGGGGGCAATCAGCCCCAGCATTTT.

This rearrangement joins TRBV18 to TRBJ2-1, with 7 nucleotides matching TRBD2. CDR1 and CDR2 (germline): KGHSH, LQKENI. This CDR3 is built from 13 residues. J lost 8 bases, V lost 2 bases, and 3 bases had no gene match. CDR3 nucleotide sequence: TGTGCCAGCTCACCAAGGGGAGGGGATGAGCAGTTCTTC. It encodes CASSPRGGDEQFF. Full variable domain (outside the CDR3, taken from reference TRBV18 and TRBJ2-1): NAGVMQNPRHLVRRRGQEARLRCSPMKGHSHVYWYRQLPEEGLKFMVYLQKENIIDESGMPKERFSAEFPKEGPSILRIQQVVRGDSAAYFCASSPRGGDEQFFGPGTRLTVL.

This clone has a handful of counts. The chain has TRBV3-1 (or the pseudogene TRBV3-2) and TRBJ2-1, with D unresolved. The CDR3 spans 13 residues. Looked up from germline, CDR1 is LGHDT and CDR2 is YNNKEL (reference sequence). Trimming took off 5 bases at V and 5 bases at J, with 10 bases between the two ends. The CDR3 is CASSSTSHNEQFF. The CDR3 DNA sequence: TGTGCCAGCAGCTCTACTTCTCACAATGAGCAGTTCTTC.

V gene TRBV9 combines with J gene TRBJ2-7; D remains unclear. Trimming took 0 bases from V and 6 from J, leaving 10 bases between them. The CDR3 totals 13 residues. The germline V gene has CDR1 SGDLS and CDR2 YYNGEE. The CDR3: CASSVAQESEQYF. CDR3 in DNA: TGTGCCAGCAGCGTAGCTCAGGAATCCGAGCAGTACTTC.

The chain recombines TRBV3-1 (or the pseudogene TRBV3-2) with TRBJ2-5; TRBD2 matches at 9 bases. This CDR3 has 15 amino acids. Per the germline V gene, CDR1 is LGHDT and CDR2 is YNNKEL (reference sequence). V shed 0 bases and J 6 bases; nucleotides not matched to a gene: 5. CDR3 loop: CASSQDLAGPQTQYF. The CDR3 region has the DNA TGTGCCAGCAGCCAAGATCTAGCGGGGCCGCAGACCCAGTACTTC.

The chain joins TRBV4-3 to TRBJ1-4; D might be TRBD1 (5 bases). Trimming left V 3 bases short and J 3 bases short, with 17 bases between. The CDR3 runs to 17 residues. Per germline, CDR1 LGHNA and CDR2 YSLEER. The CDR3 sequence: CASSHRRDSAANEKLFF. The CDR3 coding sequence is TGCGCCAGCAGCCATCGACGTGACAGCGCCGCTAATGAAAAACTGTTTTTT.

V and J are TRBV5-6 and TRBJ1-1; tentative D call: TRBD1 (5 bases). Looked up from germline, CDR1 is SGHDT and CDR2 is YYEEEE. This CDR3 is 16 amino acids long. The V end lost 4 bases, the J end lost 1 base, and 17 bases lay between the germline ends. In DNA, the CDR3 is TGTGCCAGCAGCCCTGCGGGTCGGGGCGAGAACACTGAAGCTTTCTTT. Amino acids: CASSPAGRGENTEAFF.